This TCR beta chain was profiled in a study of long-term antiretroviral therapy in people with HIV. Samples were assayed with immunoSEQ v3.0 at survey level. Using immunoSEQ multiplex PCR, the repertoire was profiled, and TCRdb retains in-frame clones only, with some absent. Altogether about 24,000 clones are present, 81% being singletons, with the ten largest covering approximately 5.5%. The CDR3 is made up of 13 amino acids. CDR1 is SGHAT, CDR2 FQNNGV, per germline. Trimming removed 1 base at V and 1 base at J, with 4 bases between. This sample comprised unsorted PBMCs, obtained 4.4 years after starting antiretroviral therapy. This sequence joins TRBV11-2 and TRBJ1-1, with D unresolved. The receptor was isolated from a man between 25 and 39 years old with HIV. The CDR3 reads CASSLGRNTEAFF. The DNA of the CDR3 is TGTGCCAGCAGCTTAGGGAGGAACACTGAAGCTTTCTTT. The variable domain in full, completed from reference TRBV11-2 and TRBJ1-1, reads EAGVAQSPRYKIIEKRQSVAFWCNPISGHATLYWYQQILGQGPKLLIQFQNNGVVDDSQLPKDRFSAERLKGVDSTLKIQPAKLEDSAVYLCASSLGRNTEAFFGQGTRLTVV.